Listed here are 3 T cell receptor beta chains from one sample, sequenced in a study of tumor-infiltrating lymphocytes in oesophageal squamous cell carcinoma (dated by TCRdb to about 2016). The library was obtained by PCR. Sequencing took place on an Illumina HiSeq 2000. TCRdb ran its own pipeline on the public reads, namely fastp trimming at Q25 and MiXCR clone calling, and kept in-frame beta chains. Here each entry gathers all rows of one CDR3 protein and keeps the most common genes and DNA. Present in this sample are about 20,000 distinct CDR3 sequences, roughly two fifths of which were seen just once. Roughly 19% of the sample comes from the top ten. Sequenced: esophageal tumor tissue. The receptors here all came from a male donor with esophageal squamous cell carcinoma.

In its sample, this clonotype was seen many times. This chain links TRBV27 with TRBJ1-4, with unresolved D. Trimming shortened V by 5 bases and J by 7 bases, and 14 bases separated the two germline ends. The CDR3 extends over 14 amino acids. CDR1 and CDR2 from the germline V gene are MNHEY and SMNVEV (reference sequence). This chain's CDR3 is CASSPLDQVEKLFF. The CDR3 nucleotides are TGTGCCAGCAGTCCCCTCGATCAGGTTGAAAAACTGTTTTTT.

This clonotype has a count of ten or more. Since a much larger clone is just one base distant, this may be a read error. The chain couples TRBV7-3 to TRBJ2-7; D unclear. Germline V gene lookup returns CDR1 SGHTA and CDR2 FQGTGA. V was trimmed by 2 bases and J by 7 bases, leaving 6 bases between them. The CDR3 spans 11 residues. CDR3 coding DNA: TGTGCCAGCAGCTTAGGCAATGAGCAGTACTTC. It is translated as CASSLGNEQYF.

This clonotype has ten or more counts. The V and J genes are TRBV28 and TRBJ1-5; a possible D gene is TRBD1 (5 bases). The CDR3 is 14 residues long. V was shortened by 3 bases and J by 3 bases, with 9 bases between the two germline ends. From germline, CDR1 is MDHEN and CDR2 SYDVKM. The CDR3 is CASSLRDFNQPQHF. The CDR3 nucleotides are TGTGCCAGCAGTTTGCGGGACTTCAATCAGCCCCAGCATTTT.